The sequence of this T cell receptor beta chain was determined in a study of early T cells in non-severe SARS-CoV-2 infection. TCRdb reprocessed the 5' RACE reads with MiXCR, giving one entry per CDR3 protein. Here the sample spans 65,000 to 95,000 distinct CDR3 sequences, over 8.5% being singletons. CDR3 length: 13 amino acids. V lost 3 bases and J 2 bases, leaving 6 bases between the germline ends. Germline lookup yields CDR1 PRHDT and CDR2 FYEKMQ (reference sequence). This chain joins TRBV13 and TRBJ2-3; D remains unclear. The source of this sequence is an adult who was a healthcare worker with PCR-confirmed SARS-CoV-2 infection or an uninfected control (not recorded which). Sequencing used whole blood. The CDR3 loop reads CASSFVATDTQYF. The CDR3 DNA is TGTGCCAGCAGCTTCGTCGCCACAGATACGCAGTATTTT.